This T cell receptor beta chain appears in the sequencing data of a study of cytomegalovirus exposure and HLA in healthy donors. Across the study: Around 80 million unique TCRs from HLA-typed donors were held in an early data release.

Worth noting for this clone: What it binds is not known.

Trimming took off 2 bases at V and 3 bases at J, with 12 bases between the two ends. CDR3 size: 15 residues. Germline CDR1 and CDR2: SGHRS and YFSETQ. 60 Vbeta and 13 Jbeta primers were used in PCR. The table came from immunoSEQ multiplex PCR; TCRdb's copy has only in-frame clones and leaves some out. Among 130,000 or so clones listed, approximately 77% were seen once. Among the donors, all were healthy bone marrow donors. Study results and caveats: Associated with cytomegalovirus, according to the listing, were approximately 160 TCR beta chains.

The sequenced sample consisted of PBMCs. This rearrangement joins TRBV5-1 to TRBJ2-1; D unresolved. This sequence was found in a woman between 40 and 55 years old in good health and CMV-seronegative. Here the CDR3 reads CASSLDITLYNEQFF. In nucleotides, the CDR3 is TGCGCCAGCAGCTTAGACATCACTCTCTACAATGAGCAGTTCTTC.